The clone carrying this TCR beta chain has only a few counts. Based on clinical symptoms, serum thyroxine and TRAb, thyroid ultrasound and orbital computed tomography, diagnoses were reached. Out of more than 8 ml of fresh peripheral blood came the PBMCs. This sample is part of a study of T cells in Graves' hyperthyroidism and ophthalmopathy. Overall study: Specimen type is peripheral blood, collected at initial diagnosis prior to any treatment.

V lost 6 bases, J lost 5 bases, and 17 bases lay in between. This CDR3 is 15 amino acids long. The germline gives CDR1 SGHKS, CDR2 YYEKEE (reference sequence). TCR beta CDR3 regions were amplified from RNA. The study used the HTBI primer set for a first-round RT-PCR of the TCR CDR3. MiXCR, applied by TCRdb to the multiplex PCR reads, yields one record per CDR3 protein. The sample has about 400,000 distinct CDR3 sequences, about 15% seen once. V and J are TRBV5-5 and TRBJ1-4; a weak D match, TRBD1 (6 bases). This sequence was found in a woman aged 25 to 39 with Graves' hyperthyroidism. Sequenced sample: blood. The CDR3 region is CASMRSGGVNEKLFF. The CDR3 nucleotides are TGTGCCAGCATGCGATCGGGGGGCGTAAATGAAAAACTGTTTTTT.